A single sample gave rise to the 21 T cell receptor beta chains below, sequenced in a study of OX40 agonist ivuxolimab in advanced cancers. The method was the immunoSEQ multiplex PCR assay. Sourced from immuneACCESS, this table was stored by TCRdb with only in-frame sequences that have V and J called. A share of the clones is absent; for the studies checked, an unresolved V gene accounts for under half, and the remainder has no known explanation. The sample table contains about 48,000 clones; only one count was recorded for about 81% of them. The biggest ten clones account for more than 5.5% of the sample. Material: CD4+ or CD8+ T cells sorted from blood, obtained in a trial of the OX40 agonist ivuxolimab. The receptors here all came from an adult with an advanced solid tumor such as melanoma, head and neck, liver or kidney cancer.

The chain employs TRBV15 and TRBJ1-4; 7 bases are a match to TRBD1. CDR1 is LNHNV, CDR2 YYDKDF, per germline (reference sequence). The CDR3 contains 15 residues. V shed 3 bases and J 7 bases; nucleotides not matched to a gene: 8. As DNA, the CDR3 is TGTGCCACCAGCAGTATCCAGGGGGTGATTGAAAAACTGTTTTTT. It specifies CATSSIQGVIEKLFF.

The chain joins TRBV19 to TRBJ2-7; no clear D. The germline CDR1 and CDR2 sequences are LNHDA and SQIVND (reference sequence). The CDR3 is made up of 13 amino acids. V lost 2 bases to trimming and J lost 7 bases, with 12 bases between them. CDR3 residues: CASSIQERDEQYF. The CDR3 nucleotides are TGTGCCAGTAGTATACAGGAGCGCGATGAGCAGTACTTC.

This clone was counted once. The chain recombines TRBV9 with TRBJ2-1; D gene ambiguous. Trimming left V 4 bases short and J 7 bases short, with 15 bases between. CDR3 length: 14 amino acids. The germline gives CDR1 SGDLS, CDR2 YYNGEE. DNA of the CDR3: TGTGCCAGCAGCCCCTTAATTAGCTATAATGAGCAGTTCTTC. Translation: CASSPLISYNEQFF. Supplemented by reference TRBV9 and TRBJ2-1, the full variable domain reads DSGVTQTPKHLITATGQRVTLRCSPRSGDLSVYWYQQSLDQGLQFLIQYYNGEERAKGNILERFSAQQFPDLHSELNLSSLELGDSALYFCASSPLISYNEQFFGPGTRLTVL.

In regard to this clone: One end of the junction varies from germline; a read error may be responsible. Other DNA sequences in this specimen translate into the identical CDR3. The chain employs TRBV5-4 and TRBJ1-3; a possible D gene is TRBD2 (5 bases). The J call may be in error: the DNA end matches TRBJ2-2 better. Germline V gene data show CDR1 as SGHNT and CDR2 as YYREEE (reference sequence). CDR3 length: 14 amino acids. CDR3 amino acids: CASSSWTDTGELFF. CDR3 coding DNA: TGCGCCAGCAGCTCATGGACTGACACCGGGGAGCTGTTTTTT.

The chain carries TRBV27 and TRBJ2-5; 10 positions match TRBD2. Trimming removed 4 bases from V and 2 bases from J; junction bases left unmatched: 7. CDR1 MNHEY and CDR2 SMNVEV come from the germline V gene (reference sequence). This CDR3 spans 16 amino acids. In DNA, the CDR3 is TGTGCCAGCAGTTCTGCTAGCGGGAGCAAACAAGAGACCCAGTACTTC. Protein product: CASSSASGSKQETQYF.

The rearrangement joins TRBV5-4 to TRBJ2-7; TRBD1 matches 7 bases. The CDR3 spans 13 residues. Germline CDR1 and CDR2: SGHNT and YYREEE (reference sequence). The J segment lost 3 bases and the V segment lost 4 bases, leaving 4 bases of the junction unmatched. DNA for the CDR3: TGTGCCAGCAGCGCCTGGGACAGCTACGAGCAGTACTTC. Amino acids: CASSAWDSYEQYF.

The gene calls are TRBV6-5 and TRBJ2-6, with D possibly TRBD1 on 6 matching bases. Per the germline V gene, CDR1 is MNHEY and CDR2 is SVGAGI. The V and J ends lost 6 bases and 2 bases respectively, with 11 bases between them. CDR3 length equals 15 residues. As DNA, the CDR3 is TGTGCCAGCAGCGCCGAGGGGGCTGGGGCCAACGTCCTGACTTTC. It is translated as CASSAEGAGANVLTF.

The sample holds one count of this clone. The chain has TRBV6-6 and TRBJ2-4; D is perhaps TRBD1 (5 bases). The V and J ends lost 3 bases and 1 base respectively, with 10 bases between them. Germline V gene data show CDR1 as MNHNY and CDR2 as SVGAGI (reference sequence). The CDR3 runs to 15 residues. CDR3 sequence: CASSYQGAAKNIQYF. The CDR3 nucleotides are TGTGCCAGCAGTTATCAAGGGGCGGCCAAAAACATTCAGTACTTC.

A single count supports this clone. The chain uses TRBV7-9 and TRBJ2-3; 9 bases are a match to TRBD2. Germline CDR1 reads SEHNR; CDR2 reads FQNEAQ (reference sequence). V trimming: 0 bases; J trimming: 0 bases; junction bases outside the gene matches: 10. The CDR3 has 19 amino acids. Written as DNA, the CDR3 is TGTGCCAGCAGCTTAGCCGGGATCGCTAGCGGGATTAGCACAGATACGCAGTATTTT. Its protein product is CASSLAGIASGISTDTQYF.

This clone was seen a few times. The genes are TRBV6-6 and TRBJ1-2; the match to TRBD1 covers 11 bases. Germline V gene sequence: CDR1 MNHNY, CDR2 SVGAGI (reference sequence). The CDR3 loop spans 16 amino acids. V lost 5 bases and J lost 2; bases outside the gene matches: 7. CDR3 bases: TGTGCCAGCAGTGCTCCCGGGACAGGGGGGAACTATGGCTACACCTTC. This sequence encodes CASSAPGTGGNYGYTF.

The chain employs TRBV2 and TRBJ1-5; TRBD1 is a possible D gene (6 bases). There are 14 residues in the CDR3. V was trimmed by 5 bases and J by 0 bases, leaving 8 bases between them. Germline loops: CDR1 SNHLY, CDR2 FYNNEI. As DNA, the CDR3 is TGTGCCAGCAGTAAAGGGGGTAGCAATCAGCCCCAGCATTTT. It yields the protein CASSKGGSNQPQHF.

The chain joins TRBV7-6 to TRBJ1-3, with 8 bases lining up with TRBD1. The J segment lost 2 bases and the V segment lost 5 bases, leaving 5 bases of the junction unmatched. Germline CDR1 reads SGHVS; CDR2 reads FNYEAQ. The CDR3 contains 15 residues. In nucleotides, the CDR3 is TGTGCCAGCAGCACCCCCAGGGGGCCTGGAAACACCATATATTTT. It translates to CASSTPRGPGNTIYF. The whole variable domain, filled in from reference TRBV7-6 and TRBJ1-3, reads GAGVSQSPRYKVTKRGQDVALRCDPISGHVSLYWYRQALGQGPEFLTYFNYEAQQDKSGLPNDRFSAERPEGSISTLTIQRTEQRDSAMYRCASSTPRGPGNTIYFGEGSWLTVV.

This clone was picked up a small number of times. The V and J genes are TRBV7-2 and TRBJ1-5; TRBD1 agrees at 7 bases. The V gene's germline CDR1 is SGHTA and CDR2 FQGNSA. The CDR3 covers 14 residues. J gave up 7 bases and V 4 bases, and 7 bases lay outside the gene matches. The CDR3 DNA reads TGTGCCAGCAGCTGGGGGGCAGGGGGGCAGCCCCAGCATTTT. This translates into CASSWGAGGQPQHF.

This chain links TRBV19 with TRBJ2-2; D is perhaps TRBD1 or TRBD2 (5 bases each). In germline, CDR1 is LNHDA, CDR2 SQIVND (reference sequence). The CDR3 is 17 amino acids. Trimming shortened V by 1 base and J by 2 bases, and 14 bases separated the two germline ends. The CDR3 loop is CASSIAYRTGNTGELFF. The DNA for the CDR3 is TGTGCCAGTAGTATAGCCTACAGGACTGGAAACACCGGGGAGCTGTTTTTT.

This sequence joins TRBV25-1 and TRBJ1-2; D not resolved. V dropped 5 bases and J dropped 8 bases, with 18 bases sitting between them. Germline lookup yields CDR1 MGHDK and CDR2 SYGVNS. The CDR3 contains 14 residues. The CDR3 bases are TGTGCCAGCAGTTTATCGCTTGAGGGTTGGGGCTACACCTTC. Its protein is CASSLSLEGWGYTF.

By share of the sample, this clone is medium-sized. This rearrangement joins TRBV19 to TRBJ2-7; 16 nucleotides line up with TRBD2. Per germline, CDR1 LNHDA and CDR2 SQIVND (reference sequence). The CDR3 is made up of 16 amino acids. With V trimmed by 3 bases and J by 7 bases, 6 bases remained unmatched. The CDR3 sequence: CASSMGTSGRAEEQYF. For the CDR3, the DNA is TGTGCCAGTAGTATGGGGACTAGCGGGAGGGCCGAGGAGCAGTACTTC.

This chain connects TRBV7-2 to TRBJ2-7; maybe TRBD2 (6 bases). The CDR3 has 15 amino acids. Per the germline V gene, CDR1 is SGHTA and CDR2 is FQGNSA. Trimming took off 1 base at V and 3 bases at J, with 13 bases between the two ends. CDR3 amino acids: CASSLEDYYHYEQYF. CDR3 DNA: TGTGCCAGCAGCTTAGAGGACTACTACCACTACGAGCAGTACTTC. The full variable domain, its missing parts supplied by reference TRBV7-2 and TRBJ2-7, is GAGVSQSPSNKVTEKGKDVELRCDPISGHTALYWYRQSLGQGLEFLIYFQGNSAPDKSGLPSDRFSAERTGGSVSTLTIQRTQQEDSAVYLCASSLEDYYHYEQYFGPGTRLTVT.

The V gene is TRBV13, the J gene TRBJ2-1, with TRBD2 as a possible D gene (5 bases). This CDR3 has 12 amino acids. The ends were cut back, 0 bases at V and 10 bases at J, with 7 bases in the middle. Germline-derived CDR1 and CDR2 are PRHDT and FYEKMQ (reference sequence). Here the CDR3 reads CASSLGGNEQFF. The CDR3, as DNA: TGTGCCAGCAGCTTAGGCGGGAACGAGCAGTTCTTC.

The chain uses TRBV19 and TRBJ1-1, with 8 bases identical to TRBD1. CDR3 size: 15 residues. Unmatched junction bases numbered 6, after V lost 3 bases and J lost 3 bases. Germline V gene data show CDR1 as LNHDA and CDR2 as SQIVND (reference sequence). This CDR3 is CASSIRHRGDTEAFF. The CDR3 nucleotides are TGTGCCAGTAGTATTCGACACAGGGGGGACACTGAAGCTTTCTTT. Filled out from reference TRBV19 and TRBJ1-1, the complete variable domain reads DGGITQSPKYLFRKEGQNVTLSCEQNLNHDAMYWYRQDPGQGLRLIYYSQIVNDFQKGDIAEGYSVSREKKESFPLTVTSAQKNPTAFYLCASSIRHRGDTEAFFGQGTRLTVV.

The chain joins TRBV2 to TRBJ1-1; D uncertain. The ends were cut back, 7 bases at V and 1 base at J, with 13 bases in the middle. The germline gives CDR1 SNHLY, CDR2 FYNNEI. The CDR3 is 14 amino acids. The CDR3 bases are TGTGCCAGCACTACGTTGGGCCCGAACACTGAAGCTTTCTTT. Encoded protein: CASTTLGPNTEAFF.

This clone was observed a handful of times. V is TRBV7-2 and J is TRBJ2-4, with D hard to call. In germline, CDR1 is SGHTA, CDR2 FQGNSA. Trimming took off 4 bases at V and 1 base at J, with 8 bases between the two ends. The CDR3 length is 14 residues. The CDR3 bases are TGTGCCAGCAGCTCTAGGGTGGCCAAAAACATTCAGTACTTC. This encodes CASSSRVAKNIQYF.